This T cell receptor beta chain was sequenced during a study of beta chain features in type 1 diabetes (dated by TCRdb to 2017 to 2018). Study-wide context: Mean age, gender distribution, total cell number and subset yield were not different between patients and healthy donors. Regulatory and stem cell-like memory subsets were isolated from only 8 patients and about eight healthy donors, whereas naive and central memory subsets came from all 28 donors. Across all samples, fewer than 130 million sorted cells were examined, and cell number per subset correlated strongly with RNA yield. In the study, TCRB repertoires of sorted circulating CD4+ T cell subsets from recently diagnosed type 1 diabetes patients were compared with those of matched healthy donors.

The entire isolated RNA was reverse transcribed using the High Capacity cDNA Reverse Transcription Kit, and thus expressed TCRB transcripts were sequenced. Naive, central memory and regulatory T cell samples underwent deep immunoSEQ sequencing, averaging roughly 3.3 million total reads per sample. Sorted cells were lysed in RLT buffer, and RNA was extracted using DNase-treated RNeasy Micro or Mini kits according to cell number. Each cell subset was processed on its own to prevent cross-contamination, while patient and healthy donor samples were processed together. Using the immunoSEQ multiplex PCR, TCRB sequences were amplified from cDNA into 87-bp fragments spanning the CDR3 region. The amplicons were sequenced using the Illumina HiSeq platform. Per the authors' processing: Synthetic template baselines were used to correct PCR bias computationally, reads within Hamming distance 2 were collapsed together, and singletons that could not be merged were discarded. Reads were aligned to IMGT to assign V, D and J genes, CDR3 length, and insertions or deletions at six rearrangement sites. Within each subset, clonotype counts were normalized to sorted cell number, and only after that were true diversity and Gini coefficients computed with the tcR R package. The overlap coefficient, calculated on TCRB nucleotide sequences, was used to measure repertoire sharing. Out-of-frame TCRB sequences from naive cells were analyzed to stand in for the pre-selection repertoire. The table comes from immuneACCESS by way of TCRdb, which keeps in-frame sequences with V and J called. Part of the clones is missing from these tables; in studies checked, under half for an unresolved V gene and the rest for unknown reasons. That table supplies the V and J calls and clone size; D and trimming were determined from the DNA. For this sample there are over 200,000 clones; 11% appear just once. The ten largest clones take up about 0.018% of the sample.

Regarding this clone: The antigen this receptor binds is unknown. No base-level quality is on record; no much larger clone is a single base apart.

Each donor gave one peripheral blood draw, averaging approximately 110 mL, which was collected into heparinised tubes. A BD FACSAria II was used to sort naive, central memory, regulatory and stem cell-like memory CD4+ T cells with a panel that included CD45RO, CCR7, CD25, CD127, CD95 and CD27. Every sorted population had a purity above 95%. PBMCs were isolated right away by Lymphoprep density gradient centrifugation and were stained directly, without culture. Samples were stained and sorted in pairs, with one healthy donor and one patient per experiment, so that batch effects were minimized. Study-wide findings and limitations: A moderate but significant shortening of TCRB CDR3 length was observed in type 1 diabetes patients in all four CD4+ subsets. Naive, central memory and regulatory TCRB repertoires appeared more similar among patients than among healthy donors. HLA sub-analyses involved small numbers of individuals, so any influence of HLA type on TCRB rearrangement remained unresolved. At VDJ recombination sites, type 1 diabetes patients had fewer insertions and more deleted nucleotides, which implies abnormalities in thymic rearrangement. Shorter templates might have been favored by PCR, but patient and control samples were amplified and corrected together, so both groups would have been affected equally by any skew. Sequencing cDNA rather than genomic DNA could over-represent highly expressing activated cells, although activation and CD3 levels did not differ between groups.

Relative to germline, V is 2 bases shorter and J is 6 bases shorter, with 13 bases between their ends. Reading from cysteine to phenylalanine, the CDR3 counts 14 amino acids. Just the 42-base CDR3 DNA is kept, in frame starting at base 1. From the germline V gene, CDR1 is SGDLS and CDR2 is YYNGEE. Material for sequencing was naive CD4+ T cells from blood. The sample's cell subset or site label, decoded: true naive CD4+ T cells. This clonotype was obtained from a man aged 25 to 40 with type 1 diabetes. This receptor chain uses TRBV9 and TRBJ2-3, with no D gene named confidently. The CDR3 protein is CASSVAGLSDTQYF. The bases read TGTGCCAGCAGCGTTGCAGGTCTGAGTGATACGCAGTATTTT. The CDR3 plus the reference TRBV9 and TRBJ2-3 genes for the other parts give the full variable domain: DSGVTQTPKHLITATGQRVTLRCSPRSGDLSVYWYQQSLDQGLQFLIQYYNGEERAKGNILERFSAQQFPDLHSELNLSSLELGDSALYFCASSVAGLSDTQYFGPGTRLTVL.